Following are 28 T cell receptor beta chains from one sample sequenced in a study of tumor-infiltrating lymphocytes in localized non-small cell lung cancer. The assay was immunoSEQ multiplex PCR, and TCRdb's table has in-frame clones only and misses some. The sample shows approximately 4,900 clones, approximately 66% of them seen only once. Input material: lung tumor tissue. The receptors derive from a human donor with non-small cell lung cancer.

V usage is TRBV5-4 and J usage is TRBJ1-2, with 7 bases lining up with TRBD1. Germline values: CDR1 SGHNT, CDR2 YYREEE (reference sequence). This CDR3 has 13 residues. After removal of 5 bases from V and 4 bases from J, the junction contained 5 bases not matched to a gene. The CDR3 is CASRPQGPYGYTF. In DNA, the CDR3 is TGTGCCAGCAGACCACAGGGGCCCTATGGCTACACCTTC.

The chain recombines TRBV6-1 with TRBJ1-4, with TRBD1 matching 7 bases. CDR3 length: 15 residues. CDR1 and CDR2 (germline): MNHNS, SASEGT. The V segment lost 2 bases and the J segment 8 bases; nucleotides outside the gene matches: 8. The CDR3 coding sequence is TGTGCCAGCAGTGAAAATCGGGCAGGGGGAGAAAAACTGTTTTTT. Protein sequence: CASSENRAGGEKLFF.

The V call is TRBV21-1, the J call TRBJ2-6; TRBD2, the D gene given by the table, was not confirmed from the DNA. TRBV21-1 is a documented pseudogene. The CDR3 loop spans 17 amino acids. The CDR3 sequence is CASSSRDLVSGANVLTF. For the CDR3, the DNA is TGTGCCAGCAGCAGCCGGGACTTAGTCTCTGGGGCCAACGTCCTGACTTTC.

The rearrangement links TRBV11-2 to TRBJ2-3; perhaps TRBD1 as D (6 bases). The CDR3 consists of 17 residues. Germline loops: CDR1 SGHAT, CDR2 FQNNGV. V lost 1 base to trimming and J lost 5 bases, with 19 bases between them. The CDR3 region has the DNA TGTGCCAGCAGCTTAGCCGGGGAAACAGGGTACAGAGATACGCAGTATTTT. Residues: CASSLAGETGYRDTQYF.

The genes are TRBV20-1 and TRBJ2-1, with D unclear. Germline V CDR1 and CDR2: DFQATT, SNEGSKA (reference sequence). The V and J ends lost 0 bases and 11 bases respectively, with 8 bases between them. The CDR3 is 11 residues long. Written as DNA, the CDR3 is TGCAGTGCTAGAGAGAACACCCAGCAGTTCTTC. This translates into CSARENTQQFF.

This CDR3 is CASSLTPATNEKLFF. DNA of the CDR3: TGTGCCAGCAGCTTAACCCCCGCAACTAATGAAAAACTGTTTTTT. The V gene is TRBV7-9, the J gene TRBJ1-4; no definite D call. The V end lost 2 bases, the J end lost 0 bases, and 7 bases lay between the germline ends. CDR1 is SEHNR and CDR2 is FQNEAQ in the germline V gene (reference sequence). The CDR3 runs 15 residues.

This clone came up once. This chain connects TRBV11-1 to TRBJ1-1, with a possible D match to TRBD1 (5 bases). The V gene lost 4 bases and the J gene lost 4 bases, with 10 bases spanning the gap. The CDR3 totals 13 residues. Germline CDR1 reads SGHAT; CDR2 reads FQDESV (reference sequence). The CDR3 region is CASSSRVGTEAFF. CDR3 nucleotides: TGTGCCAGCAGCTCCAGGGTGGGCACTGAAGCTTTCTTT.

On this clone: One junction end does not reproduce the germline sequence, and a read error may be involved. This chain uses TRBV10-2 with TRBJ1-2; TRBD1 matches at 7 bases. There are 13 residues in the CDR3. Germline-derived CDR1 and CDR2 are WSHSY and SAAADI. DNA for the CDR3: TGCGCCAGCTCAGGGGGACGGCAAGTAGCTCTAGGCTTC. Protein sequence: CASSGGRQVALGF.

This clone has only one observation. The chain links TRBV27 to TRBJ1-2; 10 bases match TRBD1. This CDR3 has 14 residues. V shed 6 bases, J shed 3 bases, and the junction held 4 bases outside the gene matches. Germline V lookup: CDR1 MNHEY, CDR2 SMNVEV (reference sequence). CDR3 in amino acids: CASRRQGAHYGYTF. Written as DNA, the CDR3 is TGTGCCAGCAGACGACAGGGGGCTCACTATGGCTACACCTTC.

This chain links TRBV2 with TRBJ2-5; perhaps TRBD1 as D (5 bases). Trimming removed 4 bases at V and 4 bases at J, with 13 bases between. The CDR3 spans 14 residues. The germline V gene encodes CDR1 SNHLY and CDR2 FYNNEI. This CDR3 is CASSAAGFVETQYF. The CDR3 nucleotides read TGTGCCAGCAGTGCAGCAGGGTTTGTAGAGACCCAGTACTTC.

V is TRBV18 and J is TRBJ2-5, with 8 bases aligning to TRBD1. The CDR3 consists of 16 residues. J gave up 1 base and V 6 bases, and 10 bases lay outside the gene matches. Looked up from germline, CDR1 is KGHSH and CDR2 is LQKENI. In nucleotides, the CDR3 is TGTGCCAGCTCTCTTAGGACAGGGAAGATCCAAGAGACCCAGTACTTC. It codes for CASSLRTGKIQETQYF. Full variable domain (outside the CDR3, taken from reference TRBV18 and TRBJ2-5): NAGVMQNPRHLVRRRGQEARLRCSPMKGHSHVYWYRQLPEEGLKFMVYLQKENIIDESGMPKERFSAEFPKEGPSILRIQQVVRGDSAAYFCASSLRTGKIQETQYFGPGTRLLVL.

This clone was detected only a few times. The V gene is TRBV18, the J gene TRBJ1-1; 7 bases map to TRBD1. The CDR3 spans 15 residues. The junction had 5 bases not matched to a gene; V was cut back by 3 bases and J by 1 base. Germline V lookup: CDR1 KGHSH, CDR2 LQKENI. The DNA of the CDR3 is TGTGCCAGCTCACCCTTTGGACAGGAGAACACTGAAGCTTTCTTT. The encoded protein is CASSPFGQENTEAFF.

J is TRBJ1-5 and V is TRBV7-2; no definite D call. This CDR3 comprises 16 residues. The V gene lost 2 bases and the J gene lost 2 bases, with 13 bases spanning the gap. Per germline, CDR1 SGHTA and CDR2 FQGNSA. In nucleotides, the CDR3 is TGTGCCAGCAGCTTAAGGGCTGGGGATGGCAATCAGCCCCAGCATTTT. Its translation is CASSLRAGDGNQPQHF.

V and J are TRBV9 and TRBJ2-7, with 7 bases matching TRBD2. V lost 0 bases and J lost 3; bases outside the gene matches: 0. Germline V gene data show CDR1 as SGDLS and CDR2 as YYNGEE. The CDR3 runs to 13 residues. In DNA form, the CDR3 reads TGTGCCAGCAGCGTAGGGGAGGGCTACGAGCAGTACGTC. Translated: CASSVGEGYEQYV.

This clone was counted a few times. The V call is TRBV6-1, the J call TRBJ1-5; no firm D call. This CDR3 is built from 16 residues. CDR1 is MNHNS and CDR2 is SASEGT in the germline V gene. V gave up 3 bases and J gave up 0 bases, with 12 bases separating them. The CDR3 DNA reads as TGTGCCAGCAGTGATAGCAACGTTTATAGCAATCAGCCCCAGCATTTT. As protein: CASSDSNVYSNQPQHF.

This clone came up once. The chain joins TRBV9 to TRBJ2-6; D is possibly TRBD2 (7 bases). CDR1 and CDR2 (germline): SGDLS, YYNGEE. CDR3 length equals 17 residues. V gave up 4 bases and J gave up 4 bases, with 18 bases separating them. CDR3 coding DNA: TGTGCCAGCAGCTCCCTTTGGGGGGGCGCGGGGGCCAACGTCCTGACTTTC. Translating it yields CASSSLWGGAGANVLTF.

In this sample, this clone turned up once. The chain combines TRBV2 with TRBJ2-7; D unresolved. The CDR3 sequence is 12 residues long. V lost 7 bases to trimming and J lost 3 bases, with 10 bases between them. CDR1 is SNHLY, CDR2 FYNNEI, per germline. CDR3 region: CASKEQIYEQYV. CDR3 in DNA: TGTGCCAGCAAGGAACAGATCTACGAGCAGTACGTC.

The J gene is TRBJ2-5, the V gene TRBV11-2, with unresolved D. The ends were cut back, 1 base at V and 10 bases at J, with 7 bases in the middle. This CDR3 comprises 11 residues. Germline V gene sequence: CDR1 SGHAT, CDR2 FQNNGV. The CDR3 nucleotides are TGTGCCAGCAGCTTAGGGGCGGACCAGTACTTC. As protein: CASSLGADQYF.

The chain recombines TRBV27 with TRBJ1-2, with TRBD1 as a possible D gene (5 bases). Trimming took 3 bases from V and 6 from J, leaving 8 bases between them. Germline CDR1 and CDR2: MNHEY and SMNVEV (reference sequence). This CDR3 is 12 amino acids long. CDR3 sequence reads: CASSFKGNGYTF. CDR3 bases: TGTGCCAGCAGTTTCAAGGGGAATGGCTACACCTTC.

J is TRBJ2-5 and V is TRBV11-2; 10 bases are a match to TRBD2. CDR3 length: 17 residues. The V gene's germline CDR1 is SGHAT and CDR2 FQNNGV. V trimming: 5 bases; J trimming: 2 bases; junction bases outside the gene matches: 11. The CDR3 nucleotides are TGTGCCAGCAGCCTTGTCTCTAGCGGGAGAGGGCAAGAGACCCAGTACTTC. Amino acid sequence: CASSLVSSGRGQETQYF. Full variable domain (missing parts from reference TRBV11-2 and TRBJ2-5): EAGVAQSPRYKIIEKRQSVAFWCNPISGHATLYWYQQILGQGPKLLIQFQNNGVVDDSQLPKDRFSAERLKGVDSTLKIQPAKLEDSAVYLCASSLVSSGRGQETQYFGPGTRLLVL.

The V call is TRBV25-1, the J call TRBJ1-4, with D possibly TRBD1 on 6 matching bases. The CDR3 is 16 residues long. The V gene's germline CDR1 is MGHDK and CDR2 SYGVNS. V dropped 1 base and J dropped 5 bases, with 14 bases sitting between them. CDR3 protein: CASSESPPDRNEKLFF. Here the CDR3 DNA reads TGTGCCAGCAGTGAATCCCCTCCTGACAGGAATGAAAAACTGTTTTTT.

The chain couples TRBV7-9 to TRBJ1-2; possible D gene TRBD1, 6 bases. The CDR3 length is 15 residues. CDR1 and CDR2 from the germline V gene are SEHNR and FQNEAQ (reference sequence). The V gene lost 3 bases and the J gene lost 4 bases, with 15 bases spanning the gap. CDR3 amino acids: CASSLSSGQGYGYTF. CDR3 sequence (DNA): TGTGCCAGCAGCTTGTCTTCGGGACAAGGCTATGGCTACACCTTC.

The chain combines TRBV29-1 with TRBJ1-4, with no clear D. V lost 4 bases and J lost 2, with 11 bases in between. This CDR3 is built from 14 residues. Germline lookup yields CDR1 SQVTM and CDR2 ANQGSEA. This CDR3 is CSVGAHGTNEKLFF. The CDR3 DNA is TGCAGCGTTGGGGCCCACGGGACTAATGAAAAACTGTTTTTT. The complete variable domain, with remaining parts taken from reference TRBV29-1 and TRBJ1-4, reads SAVISQKPSRDICQRGTSLTIQCQVDSQVTMMFWYRQQPGQSLTLIATANQGSEATYESGFVIDKFPISRPNLTFSTLTVSNMSPEDSSIYLCSVGAHGTNEKLFFGSGTQLSVL.

This clone was observed a few times. J is TRBJ1-5 and V is TRBV7-9; D not certain. The V and J ends lost 4 bases and 7 bases respectively, with 8 bases between them. This CDR3 is built from 12 residues. Germline V gives CDR1 SEHNR, CDR2 FQNEAQ (reference sequence). The CDR3 spells CASSYPEQPQHF. The CDR3 region has the DNA TGTGCCAGCAGCTACCCGGAGCAGCCCCAGCATTTT.

The chain uses TRBV11-2 and TRBJ2-5; D tentatively fits TRBD1 or TRBD2 (5 bases each). The germline V and J ends were trimmed by 5 bases and 2 bases, with 12 bases remaining between them. The germline CDR1 and CDR2 sequences are SGHAT and FQNNGV. The CDR3 length is 14 residues. The CDR3 DNA reads TGTGCCAGCAGCCCTGACAGCGGTCAAGAGACCCAGTACTTC. It yields the protein CASSPDSGQETQYF.

The gene calls are TRBV7-2 and TRBJ2-7; perhaps TRBD2 as D (5 bases). The germline V and J ends were trimmed by 8 bases and 6 bases, with 23 bases remaining between them. Germline V gene lookup returns CDR1 SGHTA and CDR2 FQGNSA. This CDR3 has 15 residues. The CDR3 bases are TGTGCCAGCGTCAGTTCGGACTCCTGGAGGTCCGAGCAGTACTTC. It specifies CASVSSDSWRSEQYF.

The chain combines TRBV5-4 with TRBJ2-1; the match to TRBD2 covers 8 bases. CDR1 is SGHNT, CDR2 YYREEE, per germline (reference sequence). The J segment lost 7 bases and the V segment lost 4 bases, leaving 4 bases of the junction unmatched. CDR3 length: 13 residues. The CDR3 region has the DNA TGTGCCAGCAGCGTTTTAGCGGGGAATGAGCAGTTCTTC. Its translation: CASSVLAGNEQFF.

The CDR3, as DNA: TGTGCCAGCAGCTCACGAAGCGGGAGGGCCAGTAATGAGCAGTTCTTC. Translation gives CASSSRSGRASNEQFF. The rearrangement links TRBV11-3 to TRBJ2-1; TRBD2 aligns across 10 bases. CDR1 is SGHNT, CDR2 YENEEA, per germline. V lost 4 bases and J lost 7; bases outside the gene matches: 10. The CDR3 extends over 16 amino acids.